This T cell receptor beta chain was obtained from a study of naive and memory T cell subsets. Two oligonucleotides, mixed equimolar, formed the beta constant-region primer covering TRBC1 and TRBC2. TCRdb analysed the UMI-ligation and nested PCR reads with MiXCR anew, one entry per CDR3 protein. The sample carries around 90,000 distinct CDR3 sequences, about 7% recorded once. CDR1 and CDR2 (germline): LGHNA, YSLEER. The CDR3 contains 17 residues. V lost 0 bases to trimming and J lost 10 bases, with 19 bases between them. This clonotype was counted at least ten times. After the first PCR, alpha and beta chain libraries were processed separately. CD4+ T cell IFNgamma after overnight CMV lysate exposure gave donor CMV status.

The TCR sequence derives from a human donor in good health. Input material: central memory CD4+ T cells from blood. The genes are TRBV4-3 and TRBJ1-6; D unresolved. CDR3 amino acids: CASSQDLSAGLLSPLHF. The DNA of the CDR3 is TGCGCCAGCAGCCAAGATCTGAGTGCTGGTCTTTTGTCACCCCTCCACTTT.